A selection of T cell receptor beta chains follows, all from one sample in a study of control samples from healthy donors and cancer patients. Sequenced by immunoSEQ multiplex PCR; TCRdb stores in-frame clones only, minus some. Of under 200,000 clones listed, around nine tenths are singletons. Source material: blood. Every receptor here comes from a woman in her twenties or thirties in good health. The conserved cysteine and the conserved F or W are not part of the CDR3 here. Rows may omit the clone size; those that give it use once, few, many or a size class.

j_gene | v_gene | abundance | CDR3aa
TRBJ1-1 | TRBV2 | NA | ASRPRDRGPTTEAF
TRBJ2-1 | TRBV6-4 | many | ASSELAGTYNEQF
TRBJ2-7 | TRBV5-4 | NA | ASSWRTSGLYYEQY
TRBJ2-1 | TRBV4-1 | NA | ASSQVANEQF
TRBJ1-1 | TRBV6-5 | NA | ASSPDRRSGTEAF
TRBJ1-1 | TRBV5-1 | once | ASSWAAGTLNTEAF
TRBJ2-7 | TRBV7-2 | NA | ASSLAGTGNHEQY
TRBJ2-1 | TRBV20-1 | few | SASGADRGDYNEQF
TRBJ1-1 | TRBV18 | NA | ASSPKAGGNTEAF
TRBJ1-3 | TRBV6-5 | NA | ASGRNTIY
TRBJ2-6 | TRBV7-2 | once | ASELRGFGANVLT
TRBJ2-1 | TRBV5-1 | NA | ASSPGLASSYNEQF
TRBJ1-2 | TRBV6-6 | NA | ASSYIGTYGYT
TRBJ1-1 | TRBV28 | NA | ASRRTGSTEAF
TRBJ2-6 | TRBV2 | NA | ATRLGSSGANVLT
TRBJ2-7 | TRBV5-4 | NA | ASSLKQGLGEQY
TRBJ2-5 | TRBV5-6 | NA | ASSLGRAETQY
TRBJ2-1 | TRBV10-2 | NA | ASSLPGGGNEQF
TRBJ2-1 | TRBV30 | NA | AWSVGLEGYNEQF
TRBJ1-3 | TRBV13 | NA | ASSLGGSGNTIY
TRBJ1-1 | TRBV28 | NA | ASSAITPLLRGGNTEAF
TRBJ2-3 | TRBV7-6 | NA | ASSSSGGLLAGATDTQY
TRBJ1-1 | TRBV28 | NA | ASRGGRGEAF
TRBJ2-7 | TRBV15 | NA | ATSPWTSEMLEQY
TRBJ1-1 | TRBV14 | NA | ASSHRTGKMNTEAF
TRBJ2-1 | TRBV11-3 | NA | ASSLGRLANEQF
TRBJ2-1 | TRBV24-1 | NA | ATSDSGQADYNEQF
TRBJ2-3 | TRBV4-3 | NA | ASSQDLAGRSTDTQY
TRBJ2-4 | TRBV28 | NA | ASSSIGYIQY
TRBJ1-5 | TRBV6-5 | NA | AVRDNQPQH
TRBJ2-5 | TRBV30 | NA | AWRRQGETQY
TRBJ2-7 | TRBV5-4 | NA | ASSLSGRAHEQY
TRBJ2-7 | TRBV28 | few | ASSLGAVLSYEQY
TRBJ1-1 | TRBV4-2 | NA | ASSQELRQLNTEAF
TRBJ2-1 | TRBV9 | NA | ASSVADTRSRGEQF
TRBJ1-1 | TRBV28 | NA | ASSLLGPQGTEAF
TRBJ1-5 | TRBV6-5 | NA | ASSYGSSQPQH
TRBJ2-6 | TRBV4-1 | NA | ASSQESLSGANVLT
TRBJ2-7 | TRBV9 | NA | ASSVGASGSSYEQY
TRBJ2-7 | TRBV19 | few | ASSPGPVASYEQY
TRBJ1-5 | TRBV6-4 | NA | ASSDSGGSNQPQH
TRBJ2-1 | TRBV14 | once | ASSQVGLYDEQF
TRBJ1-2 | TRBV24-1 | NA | ATSEFRGRGYGYT
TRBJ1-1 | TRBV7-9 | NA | ASPRDTEAF
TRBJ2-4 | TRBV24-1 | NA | ATSDPGQGDHIQY
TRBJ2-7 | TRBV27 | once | ASSLSESSGLAGGGYEQY
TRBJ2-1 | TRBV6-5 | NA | ASSPGGSYNEQF
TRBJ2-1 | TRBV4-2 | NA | ASSQTGAGEYNEQF
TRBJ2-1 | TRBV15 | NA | ATSRDSQVTNEQF